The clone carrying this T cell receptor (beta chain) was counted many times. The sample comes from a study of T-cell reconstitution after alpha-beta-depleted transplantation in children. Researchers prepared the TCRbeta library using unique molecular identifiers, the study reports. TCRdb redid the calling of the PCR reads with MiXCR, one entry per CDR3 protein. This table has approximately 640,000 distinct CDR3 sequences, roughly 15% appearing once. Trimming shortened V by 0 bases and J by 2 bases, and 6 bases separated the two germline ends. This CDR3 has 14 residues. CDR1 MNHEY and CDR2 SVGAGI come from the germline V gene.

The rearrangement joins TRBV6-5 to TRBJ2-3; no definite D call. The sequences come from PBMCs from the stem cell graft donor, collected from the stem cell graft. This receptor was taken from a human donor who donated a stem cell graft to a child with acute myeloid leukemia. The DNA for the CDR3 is TGTGCCAGCAGTTACTCAAGGAACACAGATACGCAGTATTTT. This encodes CASSYSRNTDTQYF.